These 32 T cell receptor beta chains were sequenced from one sample in a study of technical replicates of blood from a few donors. Produced via immunoSEQ multiplex PCR; TCRdb's table is partial and in-frame only. This sample has around 81,000 clones; 81% occur once, and the top ten carry roughly 4%. The sequenced sample consisted of PBMCs. These receptors were obtained from a human donor in good health. Some clones in this sample may be carry-over from other donors' samples.

The rearrangement uses TRBV18 and TRBJ1-1, with TRBD1 as a possible D gene (5 bases). CDR3 size: 14 residues. Trimming cost V 2 bases and J 1 base, with 8 bases left between them. Germline loops: CDR1 KGHSH, CDR2 LQKENI. The CDR3 loop reads CASSPMDKNTEAFF. Written as DNA, the CDR3 is TGTGCCAGCTCACCAATGGACAAGAACACTGAAGCTTTCTTT.

The gene calls are TRBV30 and TRBJ1-5; 9 bases fit TRBD1. Germline V gives CDR1 GTSNPN, CDR2 SVGIG (reference sequence). The CDR3 totals 14 residues. The junction had 3 bases not matched to a gene; V was cut back by 3 bases and J by 3 bases. CDR3 residues: CAWSGDRANQPQHF. CDR3 DNA sequence: TGTGCCTGGAGCGGGGACAGGGCCAATCAGCCCCAGCATTTT.

This chain uses TRBV6-1 with TRBJ1-1; D call uncertain. This CDR3 contains 14 residues. V gave up 2 bases and J gave up 3 bases, with 10 bases separating them. Germline CDR1 MNHNS, CDR2 SASEGT. The CDR3 bases are TGTGCCAGCAGTGAACGGGTTGGTGACACTGAAGCTTTCTTT. The encoded protein is CASSERVGDTEAFF.

This clone was recorded many times. V is TRBV5-1 and J is TRBJ2-7; TRBD1 might be the D (6 bases). Looked up from germline, CDR1 is SGHRS and CDR2 is YFSETQ. V lost 1 base, J lost 5 bases, and 10 bases lay in between. There are 13 residues in the CDR3. CDR3 bases: TGCGCCAGCAGCTTGACGGACAGTGACGAGCAGTACTTC. Amino acid sequence: CASSLTDSDEQYF.

This chain connects TRBV4-1 to TRBJ2-1, with D possibly matching TRBD2 (5 bases). This CDR3 is 14 amino acids long. V lost 4 bases and J lost 6, with 13 bases in between. Germline-derived CDR1 and CDR2 are MGHRA and YSYEKL. CDR3 sequence (DNA): TGCGCCAGCAGCCCGTTGGTACGGGGCAATGAGCAGTTCTTC. It is translated as CASSPLVRGNEQFF.

Here the CDR3 reads CASGPGLAGGNTGELFF. The CDR3 nucleotides read TGTGCCAGCGGGCCGGGACTAGCGGGAGGAAACACCGGGGAGCTGTTTTTT. The chain is built from TRBV9 and TRBJ2-2, with 15 bases identical to TRBD2. The CDR3 spans 17 residues. The germline V gene has CDR1 SGDLS and CDR2 YYNGEE. V lost 7 bases and J lost 2; bases outside the gene matches: 6.

The chain carries TRBV7-6 and TRBJ2-1, with 10 bases identical to TRBD2. V dropped 5 bases and J dropped 6; count of bases not matched to a gene: 10. CDR3 length equals 16 residues. Per the germline V gene, CDR1 is SGHVS and CDR2 is FNYEAQ. The CDR3 DNA reads TGTGCCAGCAGCCTTACCCTAGCGGGGGTCCGCAATGAGCAGTTCTTC. It is translated as CASSLTLAGVRNEQFF.

The V and J genes are TRBV30 and TRBJ2-3, with unresolved D. The CDR3 length is 15 residues. Germline V CDR1 and CDR2: GTSNPN, SVGIG (reference sequence). V shed 0 bases and J shed 0 bases, with 10 bases lying between them. CDR3 nucleotides: TGTGCCTGGAGTGTACGAGGAGCTAGCACAGATACGCAGTATTTT. Amino acid sequence: CAWSVRGASTDTQYF.

The gene calls are TRBV5-1 and TRBJ2-2; D gene unclear. Germline V gives CDR1 SGHRS, CDR2 YFSETQ. V lost 0 bases and J lost 6, with 12 bases in between. The CDR3 contains 15 residues. Here the CDR3 reads CASSLEYYRAGELFF. CDR3 DNA sequence: TGCGCCAGCAGCTTGGAGTACTACCGGGCCGGGGAGCTGTTTTTT.

The rearrangement joins TRBV7-8 to TRBJ2-2; TRBD2 is a possible D gene (5 bases). V lost 5 bases and J 4 bases, leaving 8 bases between the germline ends. This CDR3 is 13 amino acids long. Germline V lookup: CDR1 SGHVS, CDR2 FQNEAQ. This chain's CDR3 is CASSRSGTGELFF. The DNA of the CDR3 is TGTGCCAGCAGCCGCAGCGGCACCGGGGAGCTGTTTTTT.

The chain employs TRBV5-1 and TRBJ2-3; 10 nucleotides align to TRBD1. The CDR3 is 16 residues long. CDR1 SGHRS and CDR2 YFSETQ come from the germline V gene. V shed 0 bases and J 6 bases; nucleotides not matched to a gene: 7. The CDR3 nucleotides read TGCGCCAGCAGCTTGGGTCCGACAGGGGGCTGGGATACGCAGTATTTT. This encodes CASSLGPTGGWDTQYF. Complete variable domain (other parts from reference TRBV5-1 and TRBJ2-3): KAGVTQTPRYLIKTRGQQVTLSCSPISGHRSVSWYQQTPGQGLQFLFEYFSETQRNKGNFPGRFSGRQFSNSRSEMNVSTLELGDSALYLCASSLGPTGGWDTQYFGPGTRLTVL.

This chain connects TRBV29-1 to TRBJ1-4; D ambiguous. The CDR3 length is 13 residues. The germline CDR1 and CDR2 sequences are SQVTM and ANQGSEA. V lost 4 bases and J lost 0, with 6 bases in between. The CDR3 bases are TGCAGCGTTGGTTCCGCAACTAATGAAAAACTGTTTTTT. As protein: CSVGSATNEKLFF.

The J gene is TRBJ2-4, the V gene TRBV18; 12 bases align to TRBD2. V lost 1 base, J lost 4 bases, and 2 bases stayed unmatched. Germline CDR1 KGHSH, CDR2 LQKENI. The CDR3 is 16 residues long. For the CDR3, the DNA is TGTGCCAGCTCACCACTTGGACTAGCGGGAAAAAACATTCAGTACTTC. Its translation is CASSPLGLAGKNIQYF.

This chain connects TRBV7-8 to TRBJ1-1; possibly TRBD1 for D (6 bases). Trimming removed 4 bases at V and 0 bases at J, with 12 bases between. This CDR3 region has 15 residues. The germline V gene encodes CDR1 SGHVS and CDR2 FQNEAQ. CDR3: CASSSRQAMNTEAFF. For the CDR3, the DNA is TGTGCCAGCAGCTCCCGACAGGCTATGAACACTGAAGCTTTCTTT.

Only one count was recorded for this clone. J is TRBJ2-7 and V is TRBV12-5; 11 bases are a match to TRBD2. Germline loops: CDR1 LGHNT, CDR2 FRNRAP. This CDR3 is built from 15 residues. Trimming at V came to 6 bases and at J to 6 bases, leaving 10 bases not matched to a gene. The CDR3 bases are TGTGCTAGTGGGCCACTAGCGGGGGACCGGGTCGAGCAGTACTTC. Its protein product is CASGPLAGDRVEQYF. The complete variable domain, with remaining parts taken from reference TRBV12-5 and TRBJ2-7, reads DARVTQTPRHKVTEMGQEVTMRCQPILGHNTVFWYRQTMMQGLELLAYFRNRAPLDDSGMPKDRFSAEMPDATLATLKIQPSEPRDSAVYFCASGPLAGDRVEQYFGPGTRLTVT.

The J gene is TRBJ2-4, the V gene TRBV7-8; D is possibly TRBD2 (5 bases). The length of the CDR3 is 14 residues. From germline, CDR1 is SGHVS and CDR2 FQNEAQ. V was cut by 5 bases and J by 3 bases, with 11 bases left in between. This CDR3 reads CASSLGLYKNIQYF. For the CDR3, the DNA is TGTGCCAGCAGCCTCGGACTGTACAAAAACATTCAGTACTTC.

The rearrangement joins TRBV30 to TRBJ2-7; 10 positions agree with TRBD1. The CDR3 has 14 residues. Germline V gene lookup returns CDR1 GTSNPN and CDR2 SVGIG (reference sequence). V was pared by 3 bases and J by 9 bases, with 11 bases of the junction left unmatched. CDR3 DNA: TGTGCCTGGAGGTACGGGACAGGGGCATCTGTGCAGTACTTC. Amino acids: CAWRYGTGASVQYF. Full variable domain (missing parts from reference TRBV30 and TRBJ2-7): SQTIHQWPATLVQPVGSPLSLECTVEGTSNPNLYWYRQAAGRGLQLLFYSVGIGQISSEVPQNLSASRPQDRQFILSSKKLLLSDSGFYLCAWRYGTGASVQYFGPGTRLTVT.

The rearrangement joins TRBV29-1 to TRBJ2-5; TRBD2 matches 10 bases. V was pared by 3 bases and J by 5 bases, with 9 bases of the junction left unmatched. This CDR3 spans 15 amino acids. The germline CDR1 and CDR2 sequences are SQVTM and ANQGSEA. CDR3 bases: TGCAGCGTTGAGGTTAGCGGGGGGCGACGGGAGACCCAGTACTTC. It encodes CSVEVSGGRRETQYF.

CDR3 nucleotides: TGTGCCATCAGTGCGTCCGGGACTAGCGGGACAATACACGCGAACACCGGGGAGCTGTTTTTT. Amino acid sequence: CAISASGTSGTIHANTGELFF. The chain couples TRBV10-3 to TRBJ2-2, with 13 bases matching TRBD2. With V trimmed by 4 bases and J by 0 bases, 14 bases remained unmatched. The CDR3 spans 21 residues. Germline values: CDR1 ENHRY, CDR2 SYGVKD.

The chain links TRBV10-2 to TRBJ2-5; no reliable D call. This CDR3 is built from 12 residues. Germline assignment: CDR1 WSHSY and CDR2 SAAADI. Trimming shortened V by 9 bases and J by 5 bases, and 13 bases separated the two germline ends. As DNA, the CDR3 is TGCGCCAGTGCTGCGCCCGGGGAGACCCAGTACTTC. Translating gives CASAAPGETQYF.

The chain joins TRBV28 to TRBJ1-1, with D uncertain. CDR3 size: 14 residues. The germline V gene has CDR1 MDHEN and CDR2 SYDVKM. The ends were cut back, 2 bases at V and 1 base at J, with 8 bases in the middle. CDR3 sequence reads: CASSLIPRNTEAFF. The CDR3 nucleotides read TGTGCCAGCAGTTTAATCCCGCGGAACACTGAAGCTTTCTTT.

This sequence joins TRBV21-1 and TRBJ1-2. TRBV21-1 is an annotated pseudogene. The CDR3 is 12 residues long. The CDR3 DNA reads as TGTGCCAGCAGCAAAGGGGGGGGCGGCTACACCTTC. This codes for CASSKGGGGYTF.

V is TRBV5-6 and J is TRBJ2-5, with 9 bases aligning to TRBD2. Germline CDR1 SGHDT, CDR2 YYEEEE. Trimming cost V 0 bases and J 0 bases; bases outside gene matches: 3. The CDR3 has 16 residues. CDR3 in amino acids: CASSLGAGGHQETQYF. As DNA, the CDR3 is TGTGCCAGCAGCTTGGGAGCGGGGGGACACCAAGAGACCCAGTACTTC.

The V call is TRBV19, the J call TRBJ1-2; the D gene is possibly TRBD1 (6 bases). The ends were cut back, 3 bases at V and 5 bases at J, with 13 bases in the middle. CDR1 and CDR2 from the germline V gene are LNHDA and SQIVND (reference sequence). There are 14 residues in the CDR3. This CDR3 reads CASSIRGAVYGYTF. The DNA for the CDR3 is TGTGCCAGTAGTATCAGGGGCGCGGTATATGGCTACACCTTC.

CDR3 residues: CSVARTGGNEQYF. The CDR3 DNA is TGCAGCGTTGCTAGGACAGGGGGCAACGAGCAGTACTTC. The chain is built from TRBV29-1 and TRBJ2-7; TRBD1 aligns across 11 bases. Germline V CDR1 and CDR2: SQVTM, ANQGSEA. The CDR3 loop spans 13 amino acids. V dropped 4 bases and J dropped 5; count of bases not matched to a gene: 4.

The chain employs TRBV5-6 and TRBJ2-2; no clear D. Trimming shortened V by 1 base and J by 1 base, and 2 bases separated the two germline ends. Germline V gives CDR1 SGHDT, CDR2 YYEEEE. The CDR3 length is 13 residues. The CDR3 loop is CASSLQNTGELFF. The CDR3 nucleotides are TGTGCCAGCAGCTTGCAGAACACCGGGGAGCTGTTTTTT.

The chain couples TRBV7-9 to TRBJ2-3; D call uncertain. This CDR3 is 13 amino acids long. The germline V and J ends were trimmed by 3 bases and 6 bases, with 10 bases remaining between them. The germline V gene encodes CDR1 SEHNR and CDR2 FQNEAQ (reference sequence). The CDR3 sequence: CASSFPERDTQYF. CDR3 bases: TGTGCCAGCAGCTTCCCCGAGCGCGATACGCAGTATTTT.

This chain connects TRBV6-1 to TRBJ1-3, with 8 bases aligning to TRBD1. The V and J ends lost 9 bases and 1 base, in that order; junction bases with no gene match: 8. The CDR3 is made up of 15 amino acids. The germline V gene has CDR1 MNHNS and CDR2 SASEGT. CDR3 sequence (DNA): TGTGCCAGGGATACAGGGGGTAAGTCTGGAAACACCATATATTTT. Translating gives CARDTGGKSGNTIYF.

The rearrangement joins TRBV7-6 to TRBJ2-1; 9 nucleotides agree with TRBD1. Unmatched junction bases numbered 11, after V lost 5 bases and J lost 9 bases. The CDR3 is made up of 15 amino acids. CDR1 and CDR2 from the germline V gene are SGHVS and FNYEAQ. The CDR3 DNA is TGTGCCAGCAGCCCCCTGGGACAGGGTCTTTCTGAGCAGTTCTTC. It is translated as CASSPLGQGLSEQFF.

The V call is TRBV30, the J call TRBJ2-5; D gene uncertain. V was trimmed by 6 bases and J by 5 bases, leaving 16 bases between them. The CDR3 loop spans 13 amino acids. Germline CDR1 reads GTSNPN; CDR2 reads SVGIG (reference sequence). Written as DNA, the CDR3 is TGTGCCTGCGGGTTATCGGTTACCGAGACCCAGTACTTC. Protein sequence: CACGLSVTETQYF.

CDR3 coding DNA: TGCGCCAGCAGCAGGGCTAGCGGGGGGCGGAACACCGGGGAGCTGTTTTTT. Amino acids: CASSRASGGRNTGELFF. J is TRBJ2-2 and V is TRBV4-1; the match to TRBD2 covers 11 bases. Germline values: CDR1 MGHRA, CDR2 YSYEKL. The CDR3 has 17 residues. J gave up 1 base and V 5 bases, and 6 bases lay outside the gene matches.

The chain combines TRBV30 with TRBJ2-7; TRBD2 is a possible D gene (7 bases). Per the germline V gene, CDR1 is GTSNPN and CDR2 is SVGIG (reference sequence). This CDR3 has 14 amino acids. V was pared by 2 bases and J by 1 base, with 12 bases between. The CDR3 here is CAWSTRGGSYEQYF. As DNA, the CDR3 is TGTGCCTGGAGTACCAGGGGAGGGTCCTACGAGCAGTACTTC.